This passage covers 30 T cell receptor beta chains from one sample sequenced in a study of cytomegalovirus exposure and HLA in healthy donors. The PCR was carried out with 60 Vbeta primers and 13 Jbeta primers. The table came from immunoSEQ multiplex PCR; TCRdb's copy has only in-frame clones and leaves some out. The sample lists 99,000 or so clones, about three quarters seen once, with over 15% in the top ten. What was sequenced was PBMCs. The receptors come from a man aged 55 to 70 in good health and CMV-seropositive.

The chain uses TRBV7-3 and TRBJ2-3; 10 bases are a match to TRBD1. CDR1 and CDR2 (germline): SGHTA, FQGTGA. The CDR3 runs 15 residues. V was pared by 5 bases and J by 4 bases, with 6 bases of the junction left unmatched. The CDR3 region has the DNA TGTGCCAGCAGCCTGGACAGGGGGGACGCAGATACGCAGTATTTT. Amino acid sequence: CASSLDRGDADTQYF.

This CDR3 is CASSGAGLGNNEQFF. The CDR3 DNA sequence: TGTGCCAGCAGTGGGGCGGGACTAGGAAACAATGAGCAGTTCTTC. The chain joins TRBV27 to TRBJ2-1, with 8 positions matching TRBD2. The CDR3 length is 15 residues. Germline CDR1 MNHEY, CDR2 SMNVEV (reference sequence). With V trimmed by 5 bases and J by 5 bases, 8 bases remained unmatched.

The chain is built from TRBV13 and TRBJ1-2; tentative D call: TRBD1 (6 bases). The V end lost 5 bases, the J end lost 5 bases, and 21 bases lay between the germline ends. Germline assignment: CDR1 PRHDT and CDR2 FYEKMQ (reference sequence). CDR3 length: 16 residues. The CDR3 region is CASSPYIMRGYYGYTF. The DNA for the CDR3 is TGTGCCAGCAGCCCGTACATTATGAGGGGGTATTATGGCTACACCTTC.

The gene calls are TRBV5-6 and TRBJ1-2; the D gene is possibly TRBD1 (5 bases). The germline gives CDR1 SGHDT, CDR2 YYEEEE. The CDR3 has 16 amino acids. Between the trimmed V and J ends, which lost 5 bases and 0 bases, there was a span of 17 bases. CDR3 DNA sequence: TGTGCCAGCAGTCCGATTGGGGGAGGGACTAACTATGGCTACACCTTC. Translation gives CASSPIGGGTNYGYTF.

This clone has at least ten counts. The chain is built from TRBV19 and TRBJ2-5; 12 bases are a match to TRBD2. Germline CDR1 LNHDA, CDR2 SQIVND (reference sequence). The ends lost 4 bases at V and 9 bases at J; junction bases unmatched: 3. This CDR3 comprises 13 residues. The CDR3 sequence: CASSTTSGGPQYF. The CDR3, as DNA: TGTGCCAGTAGTACAACTAGCGGGGGGCCCCAGTACTTC.

V and J are TRBV29-1 and TRBJ2-7, with D possibly being TRBD2 (6 bases). The CDR3 contains 17 residues. Trimming cost V 6 bases and J 3 bases, with 27 bases left between them. Germline V gene sequence: CDR1 SQVTM, CDR2 ANQGSEA. The CDR3 sequence is CSVQMGGWTLGLYEQYF. CDR3 DNA: TGCAGCGTCCAGATGGGGGGTTGGACATTGGGCCTCTACGAGCAGTACTTC.

A word on this clone: The junction shows a germline mismatch at one end, possibly a read error. Other DNA sequences from this sample encode an identical CDR3 as well. The chain links TRBV18 to TRBJ2-7; D is undetermined. CDR1 is KGHSH and CDR2 is LQKENI in the germline V gene. The CDR3 extends over 13 amino acids. The CDR3 DNA sequence: TGTGCCAGCTCCCCACTCAGCTCCTACGAGCAGTACTTC. It yields the protein CASSPLSSYEQYF.

This clone was observed a few times. The gene calls are TRBV6-5 and TRBJ1-1; no clear D gene. The length of the CDR3 is 13 residues. In germline, CDR1 is MNHEY, CDR2 SVGAGI. Trimming pared 6 bases from V and 5 bases from J, leaving 13 bases between. The CDR3 loop reads CASSSLEGTEAFF. The CDR3 DNA reads as TGTGCCAGCAGCTCCTTGGAGGGAACTGAAGCTTTCTTT.

The chain recombines TRBV19 with TRBJ2-1; 8 nucleotides line up with TRBD2. V lost 4 bases and J lost 3; bases outside the gene matches: 17. Germline values: CDR1 LNHDA, CDR2 SQIVND (reference sequence). CDR3 length: 19 residues. CDR3 bases: TGTGCCAGTAGTACCCGCCTACTTTCCGGGACTAGGGGCTACAATGAGCAGTTCTTC. This sequence encodes CASSTRLLSGTRGYNEQFF.

The rearrangement joins TRBV6-1 to TRBJ2-2; 7 bases are shared with TRBD1. Germline CDR1 MNHNS, CDR2 SASEGT. V dropped 7 bases and J dropped 3; count of bases not matched to a gene: 5. The CDR3 runs to 14 residues. The DNA of the CDR3 is TGTGCCAGCAATGGCAGGGGGTACACCGGGGAGCTGTTTTTT. Amino acids: CASNGRGYTGELFF.

The rearrangement links TRBV2 to TRBJ1-2, with a possible D match to TRBD1 (5 bases). The CDR3 has 12 amino acids. The V end was cut by 6 bases, the J end by 1 base, with 6 bases between. The germline gives CDR1 SNHLY, CDR2 FYNNEI. The CDR3 here is CASRDNNYGYTF. DNA for the CDR3: TGTGCCAGCAGGGACAATAACTATGGCTACACCTTC.

The CDR3 protein is CASRAEGSDNEQFF. The CDR3 bases are TGTGCCAGTAGGGCCGAGGGTTCAGACAATGAGCAGTTCTTC. The chain has TRBV19 and TRBJ2-1, with D tentatively TRBD2 (5 bases). V was trimmed by 6 bases and J by 5 bases, leaving 14 bases between them. The CDR3 is made up of 14 amino acids. Germline loops: CDR1 LNHDA, CDR2 SQIVND (reference sequence). The variable domain in full, completed from reference TRBV19 and TRBJ2-1, reads DGGITQSPKYLFRKEGQNVTLSCEQNLNHDAMYWYRQDPGQGLRLIYYSQIVNDFQKGDIAEGYSVSREKKESFPLTVTSAQKNPTAFYLCASRAEGSDNEQFFGPGTRLTVL.

This clone was detected once. The J gene is TRBJ2-2, the V gene TRBV5-4; weak D call: TRBD2 (7 bases). Looked up from germline, CDR1 is SGHNT and CDR2 is YYREEE (reference sequence). The CDR3 spans 14 residues. V was shortened by 1 base and J by 7 bases, with 11 bases between the two germline ends. CDR3 loop: CASSLWGGGGELFF. In nucleotides, the CDR3 is TGTGCCAGCAGCTTGTGGGGGGGCGGCGGGGAGCTGTTTTTT.

The chain joins TRBV6-1 to TRBJ2-7; the match to TRBD1 covers 10 bases. This CDR3 spans 17 amino acids. Germline CDR1 is MNHNS and CDR2 is SASEGT. V trimming: 0 bases; J trimming: 3 bases; junction bases outside the gene matches: 8. CDR3 DNA sequence: TGTGCCAGCAGTGAAGCGACAACGGGACAGGGGATCTACGAGCAGTACTTC. Protein sequence: CASSEATTGQGIYEQYF.

CDR3 bases: TGTGCCAGCAGCTTGATTGCAGGGGGCACAGATACGCAGTATTTT. Translation gives CASSLIAGGTDTQYF. This rearrangement joins TRBV5-5 to TRBJ2-3, with TRBD1 as a possible D gene (6 bases). Germline V lookup: CDR1 SGHKS, CDR2 YYEKEE (reference sequence). V was trimmed by 1 base and J by 1 base, leaving 10 bases between them. The CDR3 runs 15 residues.

CDR3 sequence: CASSERTPNTGELFF. The CDR3 nucleotides are TGTGCCAGCAGTGAGAGGACACCGAACACCGGGGAGCTGTTTTTT. The V gene is TRBV25-1, the J gene TRBJ2-2; possibly TRBD1 for D (5 bases). Germline V gene sequence: CDR1 MGHDK, CDR2 SYGVNS. The V gene lost 3 bases and the J gene lost 0 bases, with 8 bases spanning the gap. This CDR3 contains 15 residues.

This chain joins TRBV6-4 and TRBJ2-1, with 9 positions matching TRBD1. V shed 8 bases, J shed 2 bases, and the junction held 1 base outside the gene matches. The CDR3 length is 13 residues. Looked up from germline, CDR1 is MRHNA and CDR2 is SNTAGT. The CDR3 nucleotides are TGTGCCAGCGGGACAGGGACCTACAATGAGCAGTTCTTC. Translating gives CASGTGTYNEQFF.

The rearrangement links TRBV7-9 to TRBJ1-5, with 8 bases that match TRBD1. The germline gives CDR1 SEHNR, CDR2 FQNEAQ (reference sequence). CDR3 size: 15 residues. V shed 5 bases, J shed 6 bases, and the junction held 9 bases outside the gene matches. The CDR3 DNA reads as TGTGCCAGCAGCCTAGAACCAGGGGGCGGTCAGCCCCAGCATTTT. It codes for CASSLEPGGGQPQHF. Looking up the rest from reference TRBV7-9 and TRBJ1-5 gives the full variable domain: DTGVSQNPRHKITKRGQNVTFRCDPISEHNRLYWYRQTLGQGPEFLTYFQNEAQLEKSRLLSDRFSAERPKGSFSTLEIQRTEQGDSAMYLCASSLEPGGGQPQHFGDGTRLSIL.

This clone has just a few counts. This chain connects TRBV27 to TRBJ2-2; D possibly corresponds to TRBD1 (5 bases). V was pared by 5 bases and J by 3 bases, with 13 bases between. CDR1 is MNHEY, CDR2 SMNVEV, per germline (reference sequence). This CDR3 has 15 residues. CDR3 coding DNA: TGTGCCAGCAGTCGGATGGGGCGGTACACCGGGGAGCTGTTTTTT. It is translated as CASSRMGRYTGELFF.

The chain couples TRBV5-1 to TRBJ2-7; perhaps TRBD1 as D (6 bases). Germline CDR1 is SGHRS and CDR2 is YFSETQ. V lost 0 bases and J lost 10, with 8 bases in between. The CDR3 runs to 11 residues. In DNA form, the CDR3 reads TGCGCCAGCAGCTTGGACAGGGAACAGTACTTC. Amino acids: CASSLDREQYF. The full variable domain, its missing parts supplied by reference TRBV5-1 and TRBJ2-7, is KAGVTQTPRYLIKTRGQQVTLSCSPISGHRSVSWYQQTPGQGLQFLFEYFSETQRNKGNFPGRFSGRQFSNSRSEMNVSTLELGDSALYLCASSLDREQYFGPGTRLTVT.

This sequence joins TRBV4-1 and TRBJ1-4; D remains ambiguous. This CDR3 contains 15 residues. Looked up from germline, CDR1 is MGHRA and CDR2 is YSYEKL. Trimming stripped 1 base from V and 6 bases from J, with 12 bases between. CDR3 residues: CASSQGPLLDEKLFF. As DNA, the CDR3 is TGCGCCAGCAGCCAAGGGCCCTTGTTGGATGAAAAACTGTTTTTT.

The chain joins TRBV7-9 to TRBJ1-3; D remains unclear. Germline CDR1 SEHNR, CDR2 FQNEAQ (reference sequence). Deletions cut 5 bases from V and 2 bases from J, with 16 bases between. The CDR3 is made up of 16 amino acids. This CDR3 is CASSGQETIPGNTIYF. The DNA of the CDR3 is TGTGCCAGCAGCGGGCAGGAGACTATACCTGGAAACACCATATATTTT. Variable domain in full (rest from reference TRBV7-9 and TRBJ1-3): DTGVSQNPRHKITKRGQNVTFRCDPISEHNRLYWYRQTLGQGPEFLTYFQNEAQLEKSRLLSDRFSAERPKGSFSTLEIQRTEQGDSAMYLCASSGQETIPGNTIYFGEGSWLTVV.

The DNA of the CDR3 is TGCGCCAGCAGTCGCCCAACAAGGGGAAGCTCCTACAATGAGCAGTTCTTC. It encodes CASSRPTRGSSYNEQFF. The genes are TRBV23-1 and TRBJ2-1, with a weak D call TRBD1 (5 bases). TRBV23-1 is known as an ORF, though its function is uncertain. This CDR3 is 17 amino acids long. Trimming took 4 bases from V and 0 from J, leaving 16 bases between them.

The chain links TRBV27 to TRBJ1-1; TRBD1 agrees at 7 bases. This CDR3 comprises 15 residues. V was clipped by 8 bases and J by 1 base; unmatched bases: 10. Looked up from germline, CDR1 is MNHEY and CDR2 is SMNVEV (reference sequence). CDR3 DNA: TGTGCCAGCGGATACAGGGGCGTGAGGAACACTGAAGCTTTCTTT. It encodes CASGYRGVRNTEAFF.

This chain joins TRBV2 and TRBJ2-5; D is possibly TRBD2 (6 bases). The J call may be faulty, since TRBJ2-7 better matches the DNA end. The germline V gene encodes CDR1 SNHLY and CDR2 FYNNEI. This CDR3 is 15 amino acids long. CDR3 bases: TGTGCCAGCAGTGGGCGTGGAGGGGATCCCTACGAGCAGTACTTC. It specifies CASSGRGGDPYEQYF.

This clone has more than one count but fewer than ten. The chain uses TRBV30 and TRBJ1-4; the D is unclear. V was clipped by 4 bases and J by 6 bases, with 12 bases between them. Germline assignment: CDR1 GTSNPN and CDR2 SVGIG (reference sequence). This CDR3 contains 13 residues. CDR3 nucleotide sequence: TGTGCCTGGAAATTTGGCACCTATGAAAAACTGTTTTTT. It encodes CAWKFGTYEKLFF.

This chain connects TRBV19 to TRBJ2-1; D possibly matches TRBD1 or TRBD2 (5 bases each). V was pared by 5 bases and J by 0 bases, with 14 bases between. CDR3 length: 16 amino acids. Germline-derived CDR1 and CDR2 are LNHDA and SQIVND (reference sequence). The CDR3 bases are TGTGCCAGTAGTTTAGGGGCGAGGGCCTCCTACAATGAGCAGTTCTTC. Amino acid sequence: CASSLGARASYNEQFF. The whole variable domain, remainder taken from reference TRBV19 and TRBJ2-1, is DGGITQSPKYLFRKEGQNVTLSCEQNLNHDAMYWYRQDPGQGLRLIYYSQIVNDFQKGDIAEGYSVSREKKESFPLTVTSAQKNPTAFYLCASSLGARASYNEQFFGPGTRLTVL.

This clone was picked up a small number of times. The rearrangement links TRBV7-9 to TRBJ1-4; no firm D call. Trimming removed 3 bases from V and 0 bases from J, with 11 bases in between. Germline CDR1 is SEHNR and CDR2 is FQNEAQ (reference sequence). The CDR3 spans 16 residues. CDR3 residues: CASSFIAFATNEKLFF. Here the CDR3 DNA reads TGTGCCAGCAGCTTCATAGCCTTTGCAACTAATGAAAAACTGTTTTTT.

This clone has more than one count but fewer than ten. The chain uses TRBV6-6 and TRBJ1-5, with D unresolved. Trimming stripped 7 bases from V and 3 bases from J, with 10 bases between. This CDR3 is built from 13 residues. CDR1 MNHNY and CDR2 SVGAGI come from the germline V gene (reference sequence). CDR3 coding DNA: TGTGCCAGCACCCCGAGGTCCAATCAGCCCCAGCATTTT. Residues: CASTPRSNQPQHF.

This chain connects TRBV7-8 to TRBJ1-2; 9 nucleotides match TRBD1. Trimming removed 6 bases from V and 7 bases from J; junction bases left unmatched: 9. CDR3 length: 14 residues. The germline V gene encodes CDR1 SGHVS and CDR2 FQNEAQ. The CDR3 sequence is CASSPTGGNSGYTF. The DNA of the CDR3 is TGTGCCAGCAGTCCCACAGGGGGCAATTCTGGCTACACCTTC.